Listed here are 7 T cell receptor beta chains from one sample, sequenced in a study of blood T cell repertoires in COVID-19. Libraries were prepared by immunoSEQ multiplex PCR; TCRdb keeps only in-frame clonotypes and omits some of them. The sample carries 55,000 to 65,000 clones, around 87% recorded once. The sample consisted of peripheral blood. All receptors come from a man aged 60-69 years with active or convalescent COVID-19.

This chain uses TRBV18 with TRBJ2-3; 9 positions match TRBD2. The CDR3 length is 15 residues. In germline, CDR1 is KGHSH, CDR2 LQKENI. V gave up 1 base and J gave up 6 bases; unmatched junction bases: 5. In DNA, the CDR3 is TGTGCCAGCTCACCACTAGCGGGGGCCCAGGATACGCAGTATTTT. This sequence encodes CASSPLAGAQDTQYF.

This clone was recorded once. The chain links TRBV3-1 (or the pseudogene TRBV3-2) to TRBJ2-2, with TRBD1 as a possible D gene (5 bases). V lost 4 bases to trimming and J lost 1 base, with 10 bases between them. The length of the CDR3 is 15 residues. Germline values: CDR1 LGHDT, CDR2 YNNKEL (reference sequence). This CDR3 is CASSLIGQNTGELFF. The CDR3 DNA reads TGTGCCAGCAGCCTAATCGGACAGAACACCGGGGAGCTGTTTTTT.

The gene calls are TRBV6-2 or TRBV6-3 and TRBJ1-2; tentatively, D is TRBD1 (6 bases). Trimming removed 4 bases at V and 4 bases at J, with 16 bases between. CDR3 length equals 15 residues. From germline, CDR1 is MNHEY and CDR2 SVGEGT. The CDR3 here is CASSSTGTTFYGYTF. The CDR3 DNA reads TGTGCCAGCAGTTCCACCGGGACAACCTTCTATGGCTACACCTTC.

The rearrangement links TRBV5-6 to TRBJ2-1; 7 positions agree with TRBD2. This CDR3 spans 16 amino acids. Germline values: CDR1 SGHDT, CDR2 YYEEEE. The ends lost 3 bases at V and 4 bases at J; junction bases unmatched: 10. Here the CDR3 DNA reads TGTGCCAGCAGCTGGGGCGAGCTAGCGGTTTACAATGAGCAGTTCTTC. This codes for CASSWGELAVYNEQFF.

CDR3: CASSLVTGDRGREQYF. The CDR3 region has the DNA TGCGCCAGCAGCTTGGTCACTGGGGACAGGGGGCGCGAGCAGTACTTC. The V and J genes are TRBV5-1 and TRBJ2-7; TRBD1 aligns across 12 bases. This CDR3 comprises 16 residues. The junction had 7 bases not matched to a gene; V was cut back by 0 bases and J by 6 bases. The V gene's germline CDR1 is SGHRS and CDR2 YFSETQ.

The chain carries TRBV9 and TRBJ2-1, with 8 positions matching TRBD2. Germline CDR1 SGDLS, CDR2 YYNGEE. After removal of 0 bases from V and 5 bases from J, the junction contained 1 base not matched to a gene. The CDR3 loop spans 14 amino acids. CDR3 amino acids: CASSVAGGNNEQFF. DNA of the CDR3: TGTGCCAGCAGCGTAGCGGGAGGGAACAATGAGCAGTTCTTC.

V and J are TRBV15 and TRBJ1-3, with TRBD1 matching over 7 bases. V shed 1 base, J shed 2 bases, and the junction held 2 bases outside the gene matches. CDR3 length: 15 amino acids. Per the germline V gene, CDR1 is LNHNV and CDR2 is YYDKDF (reference sequence). The CDR3 is CATSRGQGTGNTIYF. The CDR3 DNA follows: TGTGCCACCAGCAGAGGACAGGGAACTGGAAACACCATATATTTT.